Shown below are 2 T cell receptor beta chains from a single sample sequenced in a study of CD4 T cells in relation to SARS-CoV-2 and coronaviruses (dated by TCRdb to the early 2020s). CD4+ T cells from unexposed donors were collected before the COVID-19 pandemic (2011-2018). Following 10 days of culture, the EasySep CD4+ T cell isolation kit was used to isolate CD4+ T cells. Library preparation was by the immunoSEQ multiplex PCR assay. TCRdb stores this immuneACCESS table with in-frame sequences only. Part of the clones is absent; in the studies checked, under half of the shortfall reflects unresolved V genes, and no reason is known for the rest. The sample yields about 22,000 clones; about three quarters were counted once. Around 16% of the sample lies in the top ten. Their specific antigens are unknown. Input material: CD4+ T cells from PBMCs, cultured in vitro. These receptor sequences come from a human donor in good health.

The chain employs TRBV2 and TRBJ2-1; 11 positions agree with TRBD2. Germline CDR1 reads SNHLY; CDR2 reads FYNNEI. V lost 5 bases, J lost 12 bases, and 9 bases stayed unmatched. This CDR3 region has 14 residues. The CDR3 loop reads CASSPLAGGLSQFF. Written as DNA, the CDR3 is TGTGCCAGCAGTCCCCTAGCGGGAGGCCTCTCGCAGTTCTTC.

CDR3 nucleotides: TGTGCCAGCAGCTTAGCTGGAACAACTAATGAAAAACTGTTTTTT. Protein product: CASSLAGTTNEKLFF. This chain joins TRBV7-9 and TRBJ1-4; no clear D. This CDR3 is built from 15 residues. Germline V gene data show CDR1 as SEHNR and CDR2 as FQNEAQ (reference sequence). Trimming cost V 0 bases and J 0 bases, with 5 bases left between them. The whole variable domain, filled in from reference TRBV7-9 and TRBJ1-4, reads DTGVSQNPRHKITKRGQNVTFRCDPISEHNRLYWYRQTLGQGPEFLTYFQNEAQLEKSRLLSDRFSAERPKGSFSTLEIQRTEQGDSAMYLCASSLAGTTNEKLFFGSGTQLSVL.